This TCR beta chain is from a study of blood T cell repertoires in COVID-19. The overall study: Acute and convalescent COVID-19 specimens originated in the United States, Italy and Spain. T cells, B-cell-depleted T cells, or PBMCs supplied cDNA or gDNA.

Trimming pared 2 bases from V and 9 bases from J, leaving 11 bases between. This CDR3 has 14 amino acids. Germline V lookup: CDR1 SNHLY, CDR2 FYNNEI. Assay: immunoSEQ multiplex PCR; the TCRdb copy retains only in-frame clones and omits some. Of some 120,000 clones in the sample, about 80% were seen once. The specimen sequenced was peripheral blood. The sequence derives from a woman aged 45 to 65 with acute or convalescent COVID-19. The gene calls are TRBV2 and TRBJ1-6; D gene unclear. This CDR3 is CASSELGEPSPLHF. For the CDR3, the DNA is TGTGCCAGCAGTGAATTGGGCGAACCTTCACCCCTCCACTTT.